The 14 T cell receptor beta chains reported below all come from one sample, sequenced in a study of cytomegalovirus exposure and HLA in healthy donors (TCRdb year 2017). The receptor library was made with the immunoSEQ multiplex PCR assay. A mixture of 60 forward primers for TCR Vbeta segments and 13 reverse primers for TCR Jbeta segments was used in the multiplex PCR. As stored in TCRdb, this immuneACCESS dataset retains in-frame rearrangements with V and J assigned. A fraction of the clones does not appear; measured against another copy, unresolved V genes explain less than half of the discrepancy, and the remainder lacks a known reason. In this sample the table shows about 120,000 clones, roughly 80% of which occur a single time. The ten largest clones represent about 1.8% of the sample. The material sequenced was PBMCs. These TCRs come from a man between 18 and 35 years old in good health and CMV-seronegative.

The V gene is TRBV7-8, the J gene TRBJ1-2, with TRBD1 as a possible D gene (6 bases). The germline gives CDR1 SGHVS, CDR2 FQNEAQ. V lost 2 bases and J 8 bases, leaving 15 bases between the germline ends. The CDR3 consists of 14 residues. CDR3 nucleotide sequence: TGTGCCAGCAGCTTAAGTGAGTGGGGGCCGGGCTACACCTTC. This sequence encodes CASSLSEWGPGYTF. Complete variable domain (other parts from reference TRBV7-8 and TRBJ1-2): GAGVSQSPRYKVAKRGQDVALRCDPISGHVSLFWYQQALGQGPEFLTYFQNEAQLDKSGLPSDRFFAERPEGSVSTLKIQRTQQEDSAVYLCASSLSEWGPGYTFGSGTRLTVV.

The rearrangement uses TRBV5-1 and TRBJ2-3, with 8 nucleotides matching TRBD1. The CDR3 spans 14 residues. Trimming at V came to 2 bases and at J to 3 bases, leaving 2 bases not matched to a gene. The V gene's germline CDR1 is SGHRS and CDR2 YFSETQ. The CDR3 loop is CASSFGTGTDTQYF. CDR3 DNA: TGCGCCAGCAGCTTTGGGACAGGTACAGATACGCAGTATTTT.

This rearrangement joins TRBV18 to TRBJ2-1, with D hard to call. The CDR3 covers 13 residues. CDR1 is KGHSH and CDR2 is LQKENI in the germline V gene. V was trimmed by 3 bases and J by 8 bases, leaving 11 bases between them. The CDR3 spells CASSPNHGDEQFF. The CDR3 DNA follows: TGTGCCAGCTCACCTAACCACGGTGATGAGCAGTTCTTC.

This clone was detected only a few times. The CDR3 loop is CASSFSSGSYEQYF. The DNA for the CDR3 is TGTGCCAGCAGCTTTTCTAGCGGCTCCTACGAGCAGTACTTC. The chain joins TRBV11-2 to TRBJ2-7, with 7 bases matching TRBD2. V was clipped by 3 bases and J by 0 bases; unmatched bases: 2. The germline gives CDR1 SGHAT, CDR2 FQNNGV. This CDR3 comprises 14 residues.

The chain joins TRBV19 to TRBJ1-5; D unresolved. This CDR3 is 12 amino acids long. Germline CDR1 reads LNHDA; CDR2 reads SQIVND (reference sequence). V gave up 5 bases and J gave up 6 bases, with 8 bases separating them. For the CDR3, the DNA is TGTGCCAGTAGTTTTCCGGGTCAGCCCCAGCATTTT. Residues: CASSFPGQPQHF.

CDR3 amino acids: CASSLLSSGFEQYF. In DNA, the CDR3 is TGTGCCAGCAGCTTACTCTCCTCGGGGTTCGAGCAGTACTTC. The rearrangement links TRBV7-9 to TRBJ2-7, with D possibly matching TRBD2 (5 bases). V dropped 2 bases and J dropped 6 bases, with 14 bases sitting between them. This CDR3 is built from 14 residues. CDR1 is SEHNR, CDR2 FQNEAQ, per germline (reference sequence).

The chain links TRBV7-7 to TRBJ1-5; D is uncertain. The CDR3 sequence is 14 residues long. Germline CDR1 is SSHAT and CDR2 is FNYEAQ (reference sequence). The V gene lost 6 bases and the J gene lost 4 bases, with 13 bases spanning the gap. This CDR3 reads CASRLAGGNQPQHF. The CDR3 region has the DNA TGTGCCAGCAGACTGGCGGGCGGAAATCAGCCCCAGCATTTT.

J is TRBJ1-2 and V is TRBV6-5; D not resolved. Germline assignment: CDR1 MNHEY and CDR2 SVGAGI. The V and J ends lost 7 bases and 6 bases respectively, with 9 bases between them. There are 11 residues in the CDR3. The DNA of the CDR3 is TGTGCCAGCACCCAGCGGCATGGCTACACCTTC. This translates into CASTQRHGYTF.

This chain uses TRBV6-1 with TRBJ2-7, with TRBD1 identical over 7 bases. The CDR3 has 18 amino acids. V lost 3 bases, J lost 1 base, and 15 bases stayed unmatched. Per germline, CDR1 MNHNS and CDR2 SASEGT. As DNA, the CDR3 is TGTGCCAGCAGTGACCCAGAGATTACAGGGGACGCTTCCTACGAGCAGTACTTC. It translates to CASSDPEITGDASYEQYF.

CDR3 bases: TGTGCCAGCAGCCCGACCGGACAGCGGACTGAAGCTTTCTTT. It codes for CASSPTGQRTEAFF. V gene TRBV7-9 combines with J gene TRBJ1-1, with a possible D match to TRBD1 (6 bases). The germline V gene encodes CDR1 SEHNR and CDR2 FQNEAQ (reference sequence). The CDR3 has 14 residues. Trimming removed 5 bases at V and 5 bases at J, with 15 bases between.

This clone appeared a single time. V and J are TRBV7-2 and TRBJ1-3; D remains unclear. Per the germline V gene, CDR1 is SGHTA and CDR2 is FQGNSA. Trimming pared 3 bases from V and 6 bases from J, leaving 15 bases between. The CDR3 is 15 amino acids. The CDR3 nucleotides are TGTGCCAGCAGCTTTAGCCATGACCCGGAAAACACCATATATTTT. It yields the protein CASSFSHDPENTIYF.

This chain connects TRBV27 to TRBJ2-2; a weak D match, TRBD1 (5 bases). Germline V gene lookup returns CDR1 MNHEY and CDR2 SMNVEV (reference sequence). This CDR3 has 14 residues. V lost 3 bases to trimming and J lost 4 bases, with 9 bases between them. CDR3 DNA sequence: TGTGCCAGCAGTTTGCAGGGTGGCACCGGGGAGCTGTTTTTT. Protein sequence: CASSLQGGTGELFF.

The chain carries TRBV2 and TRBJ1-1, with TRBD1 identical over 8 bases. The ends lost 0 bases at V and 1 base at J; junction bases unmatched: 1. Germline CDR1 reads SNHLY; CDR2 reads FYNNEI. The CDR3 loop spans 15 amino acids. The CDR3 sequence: CASSEAQGANTEAFF. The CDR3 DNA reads TGTGCCAGCAGTGAAGCTCAGGGGGCGAACACTGAAGCTTTCTTT.

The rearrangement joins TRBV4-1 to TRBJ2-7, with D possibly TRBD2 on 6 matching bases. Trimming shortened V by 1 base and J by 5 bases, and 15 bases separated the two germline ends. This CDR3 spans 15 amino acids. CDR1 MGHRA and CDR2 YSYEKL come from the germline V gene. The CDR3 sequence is CASSQGTGSWDEQYF. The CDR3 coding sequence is TGCGCCAGCAGCCAAGGGACCGGGAGTTGGGACGAGCAGTACTTC.